What follows are 22 T cell receptor beta chains derived from one specimen sequenced in a study of cytomegalovirus exposure and HLA in healthy donors. This PCR relied on a set of 60 Vbeta primers and 13 Jbeta primers. The table came from immunoSEQ multiplex PCR; TCRdb's copy has only in-frame clones and leaves some out. The sample lists roughly 140,000 clones, about 72% occurring once. The sequencing input was PBMCs. The receptors originated from a middle-aged man in good health and CMV-seronegative.

DNA for the CDR3: TGTGCCAGCAGCTTCGGGGGGCACTATGGCTACACCTTC. Translating it yields CASSFGGHYGYTF. V usage is TRBV5-4 and J usage is TRBJ1-2, with a possible D match to TRBD1 (6 bases). The CDR3 runs to 13 residues. CDR1 is SGHNT and CDR2 is YYREEE in the germline V gene (reference sequence). Trimming took 2 bases from V and 3 from J, leaving 8 bases between them.

CDR3 residues: CASSQQRFGEQFF. In DNA form, the CDR3 reads TGTGCCAGCAGCCAACAGCGTTTCGGGGAGCAGTTCTTC. The V and J genes are TRBV14 and TRBJ2-1, with no clear D. CDR3 size: 13 residues. The germline V gene encodes CDR1 SGHDN and CDR2 FVKESK. The germline V and J ends were trimmed by 2 bases and 10 bases, with 12 bases remaining between them.

The CDR3 reads CASSLGDRESNEQFF. In DNA form, the CDR3 reads TGTGCCAGCAGCTTGGGGGACAGGGAGAGCAATGAGCAGTTCTTC. The chain employs TRBV5-6 and TRBJ2-1; TRBD1 matches 9 bases. Germline assignment: CDR1 SGHDT and CDR2 YYEEEE. CDR3 size: 15 residues. V shed 0 bases, J shed 6 bases, and the junction held 4 bases outside the gene matches.

The chain is built from TRBV27 and TRBJ2-3; TRBD2 aligns across 12 bases. V lost 3 bases and J lost 1; bases outside the gene matches: 11. This CDR3 contains 19 residues. Per the germline V gene, CDR1 is MNHEY and CDR2 is SMNVEV (reference sequence). CDR3 nucleotides: TGTGCCAGCAGTTTCGCAGGGACTAGCGGGCTTTACGGCACAGATACGCAGTATTTT. It is translated as CASSFAGTSGLYGTDTQYF.

This clone was seen just once. V is TRBV5-4 and J is TRBJ1-2, with a possible D match to TRBD1 (6 bases). The CDR3 length is 13 residues. The V gene's germline CDR1 is SGHNT and CDR2 YYREEE (reference sequence). Trimming left V 1 base short and J 4 bases short, with 8 bases between. The CDR3 sequence is CASSLRDTYGYTF. CDR3 DNA sequence: TGTGCCAGCAGCTTGAGGGACACCTATGGCTACACCTTC.

J is TRBJ2-3 and V is TRBV5-1; 8 bases fit TRBD1. The CDR3 covers 16 residues. V shed 3 bases, J shed 0 bases, and the junction held 6 bases outside the gene matches. CDR1 is SGHRS, CDR2 YFSETQ, per germline. The CDR3 loop is CASSSDRGPSTDTQYF. The CDR3 coding sequence is TGCGCCAGCAGCTCAGACAGGGGACCTAGCACAGATACGCAGTATTTT.

The V gene is TRBV25-1, the J gene TRBJ1-3; 8 bases fit TRBD1. V lost 3 bases and J lost 1; bases outside the gene matches: 8. Germline CDR1 reads MGHDK; CDR2 reads SYGVNS. CDR3 size: 17 residues. CDR3 nucleotide sequence: TGTGCCAGCAGTGACCCCGGACAGGGAAGTTCTGGAAACACCATATATTTT. It translates to CASSDPGQGSSGNTIYF.

The chain has TRBV7-6 and TRBJ1-2, with 9 bases fitting TRBD1. The CDR3 runs to 14 residues. The trim removed 1 base at V and 8 bases at J, leaving 5 bases unmatched. Germline CDR1 is SGHVS and CDR2 is FNYEAQ. The CDR3 nucleotides are TGTGCCAGCAGCTTAGAGCGCGGGACAGGGGGCTACACCTTC. Its protein product is CASSLERGTGGYTF.

The genes are TRBV5-1 and TRBJ2-6; tentatively, D is TRBD1 (5 bases). The CDR3 totals 15 residues. Trimming pared 0 bases from V and 2 bases from J, leaving 6 bases between. Germline CDR1 SGHRS, CDR2 YFSETQ. CDR3 coding DNA: TGCGCCAGCAGCTTGGCCAGGGCTGGGGCCAACGTCCTGACTTTC. Its translation is CASSLARAGANVLTF.

The rearrangement uses TRBV15 and TRBJ1-2; D remains unclear. The CDR3 loop spans 15 amino acids. V was clipped by 1 base and J by 5 bases, with 14 bases between them. In germline, CDR1 is LNHNV, CDR2 YYDKDF (reference sequence). CDR3 in DNA: TGTGCCACCAGCAGAGCCGGGGAGCCAGGTTATGGCTACACCTTC. This translates into CATSRAGEPGYGYTF.

This chain uses TRBV2 with TRBJ2-2; a possible D gene is TRBD1 (6 bases). Germline V lookup: CDR1 SNHLY, CDR2 FYNNEI. Deletions cut 3 bases from V and 5 bases from J, with 16 bases between. The CDR3 has 16 residues. CDR3 loop: CASSDLTGSTTGELFF. Here the CDR3 DNA reads TGTGCCAGCAGTGATCTAACAGGGAGTACGACCGGGGAGCTGTTTTTT.

The V gene is TRBV9, the J gene TRBJ2-1; 8 bases agree with TRBD2. CDR1 is SGDLS, CDR2 YYNGEE, per germline. J gave up 4 bases and V 0 bases, and 6 bases lay outside the gene matches. This CDR3 spans 16 amino acids. CDR3 DNA sequence: TGTGCCAGCAGCGTAGGAGGTAGCGGGACTTACAATGAGCAGTTCTTC. It translates to CASSVGGSGTYNEQFF.

This clone was seen more than once but under ten times. V gene TRBV6-6 combines with J gene TRBJ2-1; the D gene is possibly TRBD2 (5 bases). This CDR3 region has 15 residues. The V gene's germline CDR1 is MNHNY and CDR2 SVGAGI (reference sequence). V shed 2 bases and J shed 5 bases, with 13 bases lying between them. CDR3 loop: CASSYPAQRNNEQFF. CDR3 nucleotide sequence: TGTGCCAGCAGTTACCCGGCGCAGCGGAACAATGAGCAGTTCTTC.

The chain joins TRBV18 to TRBJ1-1; D may be TRBD1 (5 bases). The CDR3 spans 14 residues. V lost 2 bases and J 5 bases, leaving 12 bases between the germline ends. The germline CDR1 and CDR2 sequences are KGHSH and LQKENI. CDR3 amino acids: CASSPSLQGTEAFF. The CDR3 DNA sequence: TGTGCCAGCTCACCATCTCTGCAGGGAACTGAAGCTTTCTTT.

The gene calls are TRBV5-5 and TRBJ1-5; 7 nucleotides align to TRBD1. The J segment lost 7 bases and the V segment lost 0 bases, leaving 4 bases of the junction unmatched. CDR1 SGHKS and CDR2 YYEKEE come from the germline V gene (reference sequence). The CDR3 covers 14 residues. The CDR3, as DNA: TGTGCCAGCAGCTTGGCCGACAGGGACCAGCCCCAGCATTTT. This gives the protein CASSLADRDQPQHF.

This sequence joins TRBV4-3 and TRBJ1-1; D gene ambiguous. V lost 3 bases and J 3 bases, leaving 8 bases between the germline ends. Germline CDR1 reads LGHNA; CDR2 reads YSLEER. This CDR3 is 13 amino acids long. CDR3 sequence reads: CASSQGEYTEAFF. CDR3 bases: TGCGCCAGCAGCCAGGGAGAGTACACTGAAGCTTTCTTT.

V usage is TRBV7-2 and J usage is TRBJ1-1; D is unresolved. CDR3 length equals 17 residues. In germline, CDR1 is SGHTA, CDR2 FQGNSA. Trimming cost V 2 bases and J 7 bases, with 23 bases left between them. As DNA, the CDR3 is TGTGCCAGCAGCTTATCTGAGACCCTTTGGGAGGCCGGTGAAGCTTTCTTT. Translated, it gives CASSLSETLWEAGEAFF.

This chain links TRBV10-3 with TRBJ2-5; 7 bases align to TRBD1. With V trimmed by 3 bases and J by 2 bases, 6 bases remained unmatched. In germline, CDR1 is ENHRY, CDR2 SYGVKD. CDR3 length equals 15 residues. In DNA form, the CDR3 reads TGTGCCATCAGTGATCTGACAGGGAGACAAGAGACCCAGTACTTC. The encoded protein is CAISDLTGRQETQYF.

This clone has only a few counts. V and J are TRBV7-9 and TRBJ2-5; D may be TRBD2 (5 bases). CDR1 SEHNR and CDR2 FQNEAQ come from the germline V gene (reference sequence). The CDR3 has 12 amino acids. With 4 bases removed from V and 5 bases from J, the gap between germline ends came to 8 bases. CDR3 sequence (DNA): TGTGCCAGCAGCTCCCCGGGGGAGACCCAGTACTTC. As protein: CASSSPGETQYF.

V is TRBV5-1 and J is TRBJ2-3; possible D gene TRBD1, 5 bases. With 4 bases removed from V and 6 bases from J, the gap between germline ends came to 12 bases. The germline gives CDR1 SGHRS, CDR2 YFSETQ. This CDR3 is built from 13 residues. The CDR3 nucleotides are TGCGCCAGCAGCGCCAGGGTGGGGGATACGCAGTATTTT. Translating it yields CASSARVGDTQYF. Together with reference TRBV5-1 and TRBJ2-3, the CDR3 gives the full variable domain: KAGVTQTPRYLIKTRGQQVTLSCSPISGHRSVSWYQQTPGQGLQFLFEYFSETQRNKGNFPGRFSGRQFSNSRSEMNVSTLELGDSALYLCASSARVGDTQYFGPGTRLTVL.

This clone was picked up a small number of times. The V and J genes are TRBV6-1 and TRBJ2-1; 8 bases match TRBD2. Germline V CDR1 and CDR2: MNHNS, SASEGT. CDR3 length equals 16 residues. V was pared by 3 bases and J by 2 bases, with 6 bases of the junction left unmatched. The CDR3 sequence is CASSEAGGAPYNEQFF. The CDR3, as DNA: TGTGCCAGCAGTGAGGCCGGGGGGGCCCCCTACAATGAGCAGTTCTTC.

The chain recombines TRBV7-9 with TRBJ2-5; tentative D call: TRBD1 (5 bases). This CDR3 comprises 13 residues. Trimming pared 6 bases from V and 5 bases from J, leaving 13 bases between. CDR1 is SEHNR, CDR2 FQNEAQ, per germline (reference sequence). The DNA of the CDR3 is TGTGCCAGCAGACTGCAGGGCCAGGAGACCCAGTACTTC. Translated, it gives CASRLQGQETQYF.